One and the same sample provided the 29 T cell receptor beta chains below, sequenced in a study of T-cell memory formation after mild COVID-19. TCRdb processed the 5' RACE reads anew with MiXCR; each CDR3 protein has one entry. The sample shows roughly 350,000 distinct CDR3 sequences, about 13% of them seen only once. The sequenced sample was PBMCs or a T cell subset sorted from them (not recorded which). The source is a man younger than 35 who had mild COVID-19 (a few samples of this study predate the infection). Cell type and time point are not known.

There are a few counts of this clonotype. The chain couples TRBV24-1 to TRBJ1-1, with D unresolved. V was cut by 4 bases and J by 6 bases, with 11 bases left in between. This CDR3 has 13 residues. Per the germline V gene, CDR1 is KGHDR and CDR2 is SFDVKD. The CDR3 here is CATSDRAGAEAFF. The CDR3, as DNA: TGTGCCACCAGTGACCGGGCTGGAGCTGAAGCTTTCTTT.

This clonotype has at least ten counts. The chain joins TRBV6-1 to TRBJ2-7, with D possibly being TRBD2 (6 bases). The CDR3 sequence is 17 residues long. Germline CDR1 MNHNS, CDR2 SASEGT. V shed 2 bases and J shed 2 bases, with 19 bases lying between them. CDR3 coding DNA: TGTGCCAGCAGTGAACCTACTAGCATCTATGTGGCCTACGAGCAGTACTTC. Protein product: CASSEPTSIYVAYEQYF.

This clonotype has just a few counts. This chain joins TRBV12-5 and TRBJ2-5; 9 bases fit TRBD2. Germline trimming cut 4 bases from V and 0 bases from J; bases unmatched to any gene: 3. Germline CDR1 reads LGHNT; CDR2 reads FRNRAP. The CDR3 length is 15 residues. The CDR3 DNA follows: TGTGCTAGTGGTTCGGGACTAGCCTACCAAGAGACCCAGTACTTC. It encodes CASGSGLAYQETQYF.

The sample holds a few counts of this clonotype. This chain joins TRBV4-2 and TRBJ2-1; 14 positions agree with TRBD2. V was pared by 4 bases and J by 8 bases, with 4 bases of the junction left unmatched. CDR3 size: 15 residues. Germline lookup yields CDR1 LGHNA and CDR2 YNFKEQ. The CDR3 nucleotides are TGTGCCAGCAGCCCGGGACTAGCGGGGGATGATGAGCAGTTCTTC. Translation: CASSPGLAGDDEQFF.

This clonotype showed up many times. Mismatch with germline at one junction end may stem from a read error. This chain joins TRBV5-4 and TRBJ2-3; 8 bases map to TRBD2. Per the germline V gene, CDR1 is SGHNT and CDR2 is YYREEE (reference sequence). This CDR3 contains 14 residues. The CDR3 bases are TGTGCCAGCAGCCCCGGGGGGGGGTTAGATGCGCAGTATTTT. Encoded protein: CASSPGGGLDAQYF. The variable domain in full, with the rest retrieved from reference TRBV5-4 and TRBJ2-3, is ETGVTQSPTHLIKTRGQQVTLRCSSQSGHNTVSWYQQALGQGPQFIFQYYREEENGRGNFPPRFSGLQFPNYSSELNVNALELDDSALYLCASSPGGGLDAQYFGPGTRLTVL.

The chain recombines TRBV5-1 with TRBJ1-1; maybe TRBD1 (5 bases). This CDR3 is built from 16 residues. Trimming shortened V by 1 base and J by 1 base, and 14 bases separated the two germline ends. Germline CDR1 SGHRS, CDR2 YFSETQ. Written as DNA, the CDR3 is TGCGCCAGCAGCTTGTGGGCAGGGAGTCGGAACACTGAAGCTTTCTTT. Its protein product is CASSLWAGSRNTEAFF.

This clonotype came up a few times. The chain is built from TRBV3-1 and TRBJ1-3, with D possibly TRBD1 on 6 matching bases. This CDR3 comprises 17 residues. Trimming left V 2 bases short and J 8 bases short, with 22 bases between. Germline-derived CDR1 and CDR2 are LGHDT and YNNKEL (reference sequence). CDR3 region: CASSQRFSYTGLYTIYF. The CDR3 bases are TGTGCCAGCAGCCAACGTTTTTCATATACAGGGTTGTACACCATATATTTT.

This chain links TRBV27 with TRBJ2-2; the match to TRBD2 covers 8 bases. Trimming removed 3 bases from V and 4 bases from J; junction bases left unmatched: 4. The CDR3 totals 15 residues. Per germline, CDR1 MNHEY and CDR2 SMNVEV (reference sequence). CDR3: CASSFRGGLTGELFF. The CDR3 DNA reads TGTGCCAGCAGTTTTCGGGGGGGGCTCACCGGGGAGCTGTTTTTT.

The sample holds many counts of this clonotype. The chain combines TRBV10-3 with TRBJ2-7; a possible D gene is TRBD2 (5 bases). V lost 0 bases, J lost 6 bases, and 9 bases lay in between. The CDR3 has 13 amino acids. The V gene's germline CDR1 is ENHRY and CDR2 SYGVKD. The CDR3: CAISESEGGEQYF. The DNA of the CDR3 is TGTGCCATCAGTGAGTCCGAGGGCGGCGAGCAGTACTTC.

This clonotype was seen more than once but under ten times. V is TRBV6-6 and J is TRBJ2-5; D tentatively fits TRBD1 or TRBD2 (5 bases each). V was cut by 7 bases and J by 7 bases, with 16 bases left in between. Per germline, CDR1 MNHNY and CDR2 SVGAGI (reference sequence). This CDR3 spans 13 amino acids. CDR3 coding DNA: TGTGCCAGCACCATTGGGACCGCCTGGACCCAGTACTTC. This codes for CASTIGTAWTQYF.

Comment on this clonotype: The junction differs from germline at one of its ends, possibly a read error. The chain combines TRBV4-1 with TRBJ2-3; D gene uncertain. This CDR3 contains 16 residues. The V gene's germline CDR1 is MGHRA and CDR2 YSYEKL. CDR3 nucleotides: TGCGCCGGCAGCCAAGCCATTCTCGCCAGCACAGATACGCAGTATTTT. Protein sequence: CAGSQAILASTDTQYF.

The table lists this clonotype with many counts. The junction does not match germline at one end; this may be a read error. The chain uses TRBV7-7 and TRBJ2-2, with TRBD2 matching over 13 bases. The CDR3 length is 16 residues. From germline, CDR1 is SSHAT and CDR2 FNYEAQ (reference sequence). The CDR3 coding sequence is TGTGCTAGCAGCTTTTCGACTAGCGGGGGGACCGGGGAGCTGTTTTTT. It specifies CASSFSTSGGTGELFF.

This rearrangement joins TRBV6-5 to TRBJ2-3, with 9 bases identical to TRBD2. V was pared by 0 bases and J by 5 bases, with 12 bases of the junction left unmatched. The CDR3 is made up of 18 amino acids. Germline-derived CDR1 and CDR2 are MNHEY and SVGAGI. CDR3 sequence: CASSYSPPGSGGVDTQYF. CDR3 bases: TGTGCCAGCAGTTACTCACCACCGGGTAGCGGGGGTGTAGATACGCAGTATTTT.

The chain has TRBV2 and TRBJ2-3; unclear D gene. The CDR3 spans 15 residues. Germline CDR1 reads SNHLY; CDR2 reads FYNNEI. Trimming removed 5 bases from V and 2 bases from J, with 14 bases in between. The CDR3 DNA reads TGTGCCAGCAGTACGGAAACTCCCCTCACAGATACGCAGTATTTT. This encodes CASSTETPLTDTQYF.

CDR3 region: CASSQERSSYNSPLHF. In DNA form, the CDR3 reads TGCGCCAGCAGCCAAGAGCGGAGCTCCTATAATTCACCCCTCCACTTT. The rearrangement joins TRBV4-1 to TRBJ1-6; D unclear. Germline V gene data show CDR1 as MGHRA and CDR2 as YSYEKL. V lost 0 bases and J lost 0, with 6 bases in between. The CDR3 runs 16 residues.

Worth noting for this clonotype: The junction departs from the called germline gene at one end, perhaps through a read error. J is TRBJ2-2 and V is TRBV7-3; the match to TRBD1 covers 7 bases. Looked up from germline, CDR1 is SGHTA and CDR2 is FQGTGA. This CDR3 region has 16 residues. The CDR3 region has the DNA TGTGCCAGCAGTCCCCAAGGGACAGCGAACACCGGGGAGCTGATTTTT. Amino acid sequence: CASSPQGTANTGELIF.

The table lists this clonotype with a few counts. Here the CDR3 reads CASSWGTGGAFF. The CDR3 DNA reads TGTGCCAGCAGCTGGGGGACAGGGGGAGCTTTCTTT. The genes are TRBV7-2 and TRBJ1-1; 11 bases are a match to TRBD1. In germline, CDR1 is SGHTA, CDR2 FQGNSA. CDR3 length equals 12 residues. Trimming removed 4 bases from V and 10 bases from J; junction bases left unmatched: 2.

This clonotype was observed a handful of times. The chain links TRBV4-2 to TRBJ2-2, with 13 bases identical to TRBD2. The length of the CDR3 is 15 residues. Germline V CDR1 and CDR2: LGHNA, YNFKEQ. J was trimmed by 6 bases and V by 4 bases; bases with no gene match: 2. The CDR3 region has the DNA TGTGCCAGCAGCCCGACTAGCGGGGGGCCCGGGGAGCTGTTTTTT. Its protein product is CASSPTSGGPGELFF.

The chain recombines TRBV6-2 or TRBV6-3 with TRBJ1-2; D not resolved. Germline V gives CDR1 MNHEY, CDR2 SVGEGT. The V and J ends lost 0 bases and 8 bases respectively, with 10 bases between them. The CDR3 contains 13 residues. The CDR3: CASSYSPGFGYTF. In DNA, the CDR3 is TGTGCCAGCAGTTACTCGCCCGGGTTCGGCTACACCTTC.

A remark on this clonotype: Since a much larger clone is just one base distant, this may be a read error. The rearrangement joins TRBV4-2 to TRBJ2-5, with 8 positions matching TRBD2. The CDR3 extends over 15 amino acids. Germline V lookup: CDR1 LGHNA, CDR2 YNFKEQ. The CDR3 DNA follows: TGTGCCAGCAGCCAAGAACGGGGGGGCCGAGAGACCCAGCACTTC. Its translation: CASSQERGGRETQHF.

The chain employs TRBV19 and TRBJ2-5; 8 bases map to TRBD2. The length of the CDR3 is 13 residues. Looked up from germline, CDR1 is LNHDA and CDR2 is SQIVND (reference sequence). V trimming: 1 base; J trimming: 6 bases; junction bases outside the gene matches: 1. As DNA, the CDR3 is TGTGCCAGTAGTATAGCGGGGGGGCAGACCCAGTACTTC. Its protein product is CASSIAGGQTQYF.

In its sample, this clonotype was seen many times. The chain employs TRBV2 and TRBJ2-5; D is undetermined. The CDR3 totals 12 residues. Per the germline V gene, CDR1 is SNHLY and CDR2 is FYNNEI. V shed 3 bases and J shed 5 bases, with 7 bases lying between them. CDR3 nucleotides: TGTGCCAGCAGTGAGAGTAGCGAGACCCAGTACTTC. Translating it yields CASSESSETQYF.

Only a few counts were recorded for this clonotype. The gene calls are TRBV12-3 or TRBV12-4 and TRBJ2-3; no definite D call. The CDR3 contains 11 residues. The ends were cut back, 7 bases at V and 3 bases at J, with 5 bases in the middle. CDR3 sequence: CASTQTDTQYF. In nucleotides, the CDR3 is TGTGCCAGCACCCAAACAGATACGCAGTATTTT.

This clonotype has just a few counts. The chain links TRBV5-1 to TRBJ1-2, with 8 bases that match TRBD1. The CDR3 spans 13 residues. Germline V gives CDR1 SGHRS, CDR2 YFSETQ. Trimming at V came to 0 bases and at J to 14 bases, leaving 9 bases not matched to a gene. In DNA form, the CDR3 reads TGCGCCAGCAGCTTGGGGGACAGGTTAGAAACGACCTTC. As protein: CASSLGDRLETTF.

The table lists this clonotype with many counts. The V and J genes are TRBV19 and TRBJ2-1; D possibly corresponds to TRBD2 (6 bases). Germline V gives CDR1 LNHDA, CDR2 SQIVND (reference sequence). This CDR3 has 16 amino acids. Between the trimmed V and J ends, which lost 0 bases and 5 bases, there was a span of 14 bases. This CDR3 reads CASSIEEGYGNNEQFF. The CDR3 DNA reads TGTGCCAGTAGTATAGAGGAGGGGTACGGGAACAATGAGCAGTTCTTC.

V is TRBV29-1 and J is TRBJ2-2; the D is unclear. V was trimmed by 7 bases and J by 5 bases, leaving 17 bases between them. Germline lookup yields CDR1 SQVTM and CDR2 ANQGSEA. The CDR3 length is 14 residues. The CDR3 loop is CSALGPQHTGELFF. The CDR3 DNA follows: TGCAGCGCCCTCGGTCCACAGCATACCGGGGAGCTGTTTTTT.

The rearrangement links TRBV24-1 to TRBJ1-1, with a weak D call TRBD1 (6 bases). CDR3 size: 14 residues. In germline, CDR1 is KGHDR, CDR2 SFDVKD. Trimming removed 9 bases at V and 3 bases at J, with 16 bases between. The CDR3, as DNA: TGTGCCACCCCTCCGGGGGGCCCTGACACTGAAGCTTTCTTT. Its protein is CATPPGGPDTEAFF.

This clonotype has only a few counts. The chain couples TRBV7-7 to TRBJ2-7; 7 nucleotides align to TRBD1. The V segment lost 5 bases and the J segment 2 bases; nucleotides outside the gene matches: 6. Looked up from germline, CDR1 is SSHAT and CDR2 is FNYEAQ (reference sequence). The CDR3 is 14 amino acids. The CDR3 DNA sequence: TGTGCCAGCAGCCCGAACAGGGGCACCTACGAGCAGTACTTC. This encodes CASSPNRGTYEQYF.

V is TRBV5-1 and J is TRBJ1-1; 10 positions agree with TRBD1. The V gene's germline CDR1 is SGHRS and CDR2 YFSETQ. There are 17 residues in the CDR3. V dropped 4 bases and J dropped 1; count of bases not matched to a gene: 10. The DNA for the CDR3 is TGCGCCAGCAGCACGTGGGACAGGGGATTCACGAACACTGAAGCTTTCTTT. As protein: CASSTWDRGFTNTEAFF.